Listed below are T cell receptor beta chains from one sample, sequenced in a study of T cell repertoires in cytomegalovirus infection. TCRdb processed the reads anew with MiXCR; each CDR3 protein has one entry. The data show roughly 700,000 distinct CDR3 sequences, with 33% seen just once and around a sixth held by the top ten. Their recognized antigens are unknown. Specimen: cultured PBMCs, collected from culture after CMV antigen stimulation. Receptors were obtained from a human donor in good health (CMV status not recorded). Some clones in this sample may be carry-over from other donors' samples. Both conserved end residues are part of each CDR3. The D gene is left open where the match is weak. Where a row states a size, it is once, few, many or the class of an expanded clone; other rows omit it.

clone_size,j_call,v_call,d_call,cdr3_aa,cdr3_nt
few,TRBJ2-1,TRBV7-2,TRBD2,CAARLAGGNEQFF,TGTGCCGCCCGACTAGCGGGAGGAAATGAGCAGTTCTTC
few,TRBJ2-3,TRBV7-9,TRBD2,CASSFGTSDTDTQYF,TGTGCCAGCAGCTTCGGGACTAGCGACACAGATACGCAGTATTTT
-,TRBJ1-1,TRBV28,-,CASSLRANGAFF,TGTGCCAGCAGTTTACGGGCGAACGGGGCTTTCTTT
-,TRBJ1-2,TRBV5-6,TRBD1,CASRTGTGYYGYTF,TGTGCCAGCAGAACCGGGACAGGCTACTATGGCTACACCTTC
few,TRBJ2-3,TRBV7-8,-,CASSLERVPRGTDTQYF,TGTGCCAGCAGCTTAGAACGCGTGCCTAGGGGGACAGATACGCAGTATTTT
-,TRBJ2-3,TRBV5-6,TRBD2,CASSCSGGLCTQYF,TGTGCCAGCAGCTGTAGCGGGGGGCTTTGTACGCAGTATTTT
-,TRBJ2-1,TRBV7-2,TRBD2,CASSMTSGSHNEQFF,TGTGCCAGCAGCATGACTAGCGGGAGCCACAATGAGCAGTTCTTC
few,TRBJ2-7,TRBV30,-,CAWSQDGISYEQYF,TGTGCCTGGAGTCAGGACGGGATCTCCTACGAGCAGTACTTC
-,TRBJ1-5,TRBV7-6,-,CASSSVDQPQHF,TGTGCCAGCAGCTCCGTCGATCAGCCCCAGCATTTT
few,TRBJ1-3,TRBV28,-,CASSPRTDQYGNTIYF,TGTGCCAGCAGTCCCAGGACAGATCAGTATGGAAACACCATATATTTT
-,TRBJ1-4,TRBV3-1,TRBD1,CASSLTTGIKLFF,TGTGCCAGCAGCCTAACGACAGGGATAAAACTGTTTTTT
few,TRBJ2-3,TRBV12-3/TRBV12-4,-,CASSPQVDTQYF,TGTGCCAGCAGTCCCCAGGTTGATACGCAGTATTTT
many,TRBJ1-5,TRBV12-3/TRBV12-4,TRBD1,CASSSLDRGRQPQHF,TGTGCCAGCAGTTCCTTAGACAGGGGAAGACAGCCCCAGCATTTT
-,TRBJ2-4,TRBV6-2/TRBV6-3,-,CASTTFLGNIQYF,TGTGCCAGCACCACCTTCCTGGGAAACATTCAGTACTTC
many,TRBJ1-6,TRBV7-9,TRBD1,CASSSGQGANSPLHF,TGTGCCAGCAGCTCCGGACAGGGCGCCAATTCACCCCTCCACTTT
-,TRBJ2-1,TRBV7-7,-,CASSLRVSSSYNEQFF,TGTGCCAGCAGTCTACGGGTTTCGAGCTCCTACAATGAGCAGTTCTTC
few,TRBJ2-5,TRBV20-1,TRBD1,CSARSRGKAQETQYF,TGCAGTGCTAGAAGCAGGGGGAAAGCACAAGAGACCCAGTACTTC
-,TRBJ1-5,TRBV6-4,-,CASSQLEGQPQHF,TGTGCCAGCAGTCAACTGGAGGGGCAGCCCCAGCATTTT
-,TRBJ1-1,TRBV27,-,CASSFSRATEAFF,TGTGCCAGCAGTTTTTCCAGGGCCACTGAAGCTTTCTTT
few,TRBJ2-5,TRBV6-1,TRBD2,CASRKLAGEETQYF,TGTGCCAGCAGGAAACTAGCGGGAGAAGAGACCCAGTACTTC
-,TRBJ2-3,TRBV20-1,-,CSARDPWDPRSLDTQYF,TGCAGTGCTAGAGACCCGTGGGACCCCCGCTCGTTAGATACGCAGTATTTT
-,TRBJ1-2,TRBV2,-,CASRDFRYTF,TGTGCCAGCCGGGACTTTCGCTACACCTTC